This TCR beta chain is drawn from a study of blood T cell repertoires in COVID-19. In the study overall: The United States, Italy and Spain supplied acute and convalescent COVID-19 samples. PBMCs, B-cell-depleted T cells, or T cells provided the cDNA or gDNA that made up the material.

Per the original methods: Counts of nucleated cells, estimated from reference gene primer amplification, were obtained. TCRdb's copy holds only in-frame clones and misses some; the assay was immunoSEQ multiplex PCR. That table supplies the V and J calls and clone size; D and trimming were determined from the DNA. The profile shows 350,000 to 450,000 clones, 75% to 90% of them singletons. Per the germline V gene, CDR1 is SGDLS and CDR2 is YYNGEE. The CDR3 is 15 residues long. Trimming left V 4 bases short and J 4 bases short, with 15 bases between. The Seattle patients, enrolled during active infection, were followed longitudinally.

The source is a woman aged 55 to 70 with COVID-19, enrolled during active disease. The chain links TRBV9 to TRBJ1-3; possible D gene TRBD1, 5 bases. The sequenced sample consisted of peripheral blood. DNA for the CDR3: TGTGCCAGCAGCCCTGTACGACAGATGGGAAACACCATATATTTT. It is translated as CASSPVRQMGNTIYF.